Below are 27 T cell receptor beta chains sequenced from a single sample in a study of blood T cell repertoires in COVID-19 (TCRdb year 2020). Libraries were made using the immunoSEQ multiplex PCR assay. This is the immuneACCESS table as TCRdb keeps it, with only in-frame sequences that have V and J called. A part of the clones is gone; compared with another copy, unresolved V genes explain less than half, and the rest is unexplained. The sample table records about 220,000 clones; roughly 80% of these occur just once. The ten largest clones add up to 3% of the sample. Input material: peripheral blood. All receptors derive from a woman younger than 45 who had recovered from COVID-19.

The V and J genes are TRBV18 and TRBJ2-1; tentative D call: TRBD2 (6 bases). Germline loops: CDR1 KGHSH, CDR2 LQKENI. V lost 2 bases and J 6 bases, leaving 23 bases between the germline ends. The CDR3 spans 18 residues. The CDR3 DNA is TGTGCCAGCTCACCAAGGGCCGAGGTGGCGGGACTGGCCAATGAGCAGTTCTTC. This encodes CASSPRAEVAGLANEQFF.

J is TRBJ2-7 and V is TRBV3-1 (or the pseudogene TRBV3-2); TRBD1 matches at 9 bases. This CDR3 is 15 amino acids long. V lost 8 bases, J lost 4 bases, and 12 bases stayed unmatched. Per germline, CDR1 LGHDT and CDR2 YNNKEL (reference sequence). CDR3 sequence reads: CASAAEQGALYEQYF. In nucleotides, the CDR3 is TGTGCCAGCGCCGCAGAACAGGGGGCTCTGTACGAGCAGTACTTC.

With respect to this clone: The same CDR3 also results from other DNA sequences found in this sample. The chain couples TRBV5-6 to TRBJ1-4, with D hard to call. Germline loops: CDR1 SGHDT, CDR2 YYEEEE. V was trimmed by 2 bases and J by 0 bases, leaving 5 bases between them. The CDR3 runs 14 residues. The CDR3 here is CASSLLATNEKLFF. The CDR3 DNA follows: TGTGCCAGCAGCTTACTTGCAACTAATGAAAAACTGTTTTTT.

The CDR3 bases are TGTGCCAGCAGCTTAGAATGGAGTCGACCGGGGCAGTTCTTC. It specifies CASSLEWSRPGQFF. V and J are TRBV7-8 and TRBJ2-1; D gene unclear. V gave up 1 base and J gave up 12 bases, with 16 bases separating them. CDR3 length equals 14 residues. Germline V gene data show CDR1 as SGHVS and CDR2 as FQNEAQ.

The genes are TRBV10-1 and TRBJ2-1, with 10 bases that match TRBD2. The CDR3 is made up of 17 amino acids. Germline CDR1 is WNHNN and CDR2 is SYGVQD (reference sequence). The J segment lost 0 bases and the V segment lost 0 bases, leaving 2 bases of the junction unmatched. The CDR3 DNA follows: TGCGCCAGCAGTGAGTCGACTAGCGGGTTCTCCTACAATGAGCAGTTCTTC. This sequence encodes CASSESTSGFSYNEQFF.

V and J are TRBV4-1 and TRBJ2-7, with 10 bases identical to TRBD2. The CDR3 has 15 residues. V shed 3 bases and J 2 bases; nucleotides not matched to a gene: 4. Per the germline V gene, CDR1 is MGHRA and CDR2 is YSYEKL. The CDR3 DNA is TGCGCCAGCAGCCAGCTCCTAGCGGGAGCCTACGAGCAGTACTTC. This gives the protein CASSQLLAGAYEQYF.

The V call is TRBV19, the J call TRBJ1-5, with 7 bases that match TRBD1. The trim removed 5 bases at V and 9 bases at J, leaving 7 bases unmatched. Germline lookup yields CDR1 LNHDA and CDR2 SQIVND (reference sequence). The CDR3 runs 13 residues. The CDR3 loop is CASSPGGSGPQHF. For the CDR3, the DNA is TGTGCCAGTAGTCCAGGGGGGTCTGGGCCCCAGCATTTT. The variable domain in full, with the rest retrieved from reference TRBV19 and TRBJ1-5, is DGGITQSPKYLFRKEGQNVTLSCEQNLNHDAMYWYRQDPGQGLRLIYYSQIVNDFQKGDIAEGYSVSREKKESFPLTVTSAQKNPTAFYLCASSPGGSGPQHFGDGTRLSIL.

The J gene is TRBJ2-1, the V gene TRBV28, with TRBD2 as a possible D gene (6 bases). The CDR3 length is 13 residues. CDR1 is MDHEN and CDR2 is SYDVKM in the germline V gene. V lost 8 bases to trimming and J lost 5 bases, with 13 bases between them. The CDR3 protein is CASLAPVNNEQFF. CDR3 DNA sequence: TGTGCCAGCCTAGCGCCAGTCAACAATGAGCAGTTCTTC.

This clone has just a few counts. CDR3 in amino acids: CASSFGGSGAKNTEAFF. DNA for the CDR3: TGTGCCAGCAGTTTCGGGGGGTCTGGGGCGAAGAACACTGAAGCTTTCTTT. V gene TRBV7-9 combines with J gene TRBJ1-1; D is perhaps TRBD1 (5 bases). The CDR3 sequence is 17 residues long. In germline, CDR1 is SEHNR, CDR2 FQNEAQ (reference sequence). Trimming removed 6 bases at V and 1 base at J, with 21 bases between.

The sample holds one count of this clone. The genes are TRBV6-5 and TRBJ2-3, with 7 bases fitting TRBD1. The V segment lost 4 bases and the J segment 4 bases; nucleotides outside the gene matches: 8. CDR1 and CDR2 (germline): MNHEY, SVGAGI. This CDR3 has 15 residues. CDR3 region: CASSSRSDRADTQYF. The CDR3 DNA is TGTGCCAGCAGTTCCCGCTCTGACAGGGCAGATACGCAGTATTTT.

CDR3 protein: CASGGGSYNEQFF. DNA of the CDR3: TGTGCCAGCGGCGGGGGCTCTTACAATGAGCAGTTCTTC. The rearrangement uses TRBV2 and TRBJ2-1, with D perhaps matching TRBD2 (7 bases). The CDR3 length is 13 residues. Germline V gene lookup returns CDR1 SNHLY and CDR2 FYNNEI. The V end lost 8 bases, the J end lost 4 bases, and 12 bases lay between the germline ends.

The chain is built from TRBV25-1 and TRBJ1-6, with no clear D. Germline V gene data show CDR1 as MGHDK and CDR2 as SYGVNS. V gave up 1 base and J gave up 6 bases, with 10 bases separating them. This CDR3 is built from 15 residues. The CDR3 DNA sequence: TGTGCCAGCAGTGAATTCAGACATCTTAATTCACCCCTCCACTTT. Amino acid sequence: CASSEFRHLNSPLHF.

The chain has TRBV7-9 and TRBJ2-2; perhaps TRBD2 as D (5 bases). Trimming stripped 5 bases from V and 1 base from J, with 8 bases between. This CDR3 region has 14 residues. The V gene's germline CDR1 is SEHNR and CDR2 FQNEAQ (reference sequence). CDR3 sequence: CASSPRVNTGELFF. CDR3 DNA sequence: TGTGCCAGCAGCCCGCGGGTGAACACCGGGGAGCTGTTTTTT. The entire variable domain, with the rest obtained from reference TRBV7-9 and TRBJ2-2, is as follows: DTGVSQNPRHKITKRGQNVTFRCDPISEHNRLYWYRQTLGQGPEFLTYFQNEAQLEKSRLLSDRFSAERPKGSFSTLEIQRTEQGDSAMYLCASSPRVNTGELFFGEGSRLTVL.

The chain employs TRBV28 and TRBJ1-2, with 9 bases that match TRBD1. The germline V gene encodes CDR1 MDHEN and CDR2 SYDVKM. V lost 3 bases and J lost 8; bases outside the gene matches: 7. The CDR3 spans 14 residues. The CDR3 DNA reads as TGTGCCAGCAGTTTGGCGGGACAGGGAAGAGGCTACACCTTC. The encoded protein is CASSLAGQGRGYTF.

This rearrangement joins TRBV7-7 to TRBJ1-3; D call uncertain. CDR3 length: 16 residues. V was clipped by 5 bases and J by 0 bases, with 14 bases between them. Germline values: CDR1 SSHAT, CDR2 FNYEAQ (reference sequence). Here the CDR3 reads CASSRGAGSSGNTIYF. CDR3 in DNA: TGTGCCAGCAGCCGGGGAGCAGGAAGCTCTGGAAACACCATATATTTT.

The chain has TRBV3-1 (or the pseudogene TRBV3-2) and TRBJ2-5; tentatively, D is TRBD2 (6 bases). Germline V gene data show CDR1 as LGHDT and CDR2 as YNNKEL (reference sequence). The V gene lost 1 base and the J gene lost 4 bases, with 16 bases spanning the gap. CDR3 length: 16 amino acids. The CDR3 DNA reads TGTGCCAGCAGCCAAGGGGCCGTCCTGCGGGGAGAGACCCAGTACTTC. As protein: CASSQGAVLRGETQYF.

The chain recombines TRBV28 with TRBJ1-3, with D possibly being TRBD1 (5 bases). V dropped 7 bases and J dropped 0 bases, with 7 bases sitting between them. The germline V gene encodes CDR1 MDHEN and CDR2 SYDVKM. This CDR3 is built from 13 residues. The CDR3 loop reads CASTQGSGNTIYF. In DNA, the CDR3 is TGTGCCAGCACCCAGGGCTCTGGAAACACCATATATTTT.

This chain joins TRBV5-6 and TRBJ2-7; perhaps TRBD1 as D (5 bases). Germline CDR1 and CDR2: SGHDT and YYEEEE. The V end was cut by 4 bases, the J end by 3 bases, with 17 bases between. The CDR3 runs 15 residues. The CDR3 DNA reads TGTGCCAGCAGCCCGAGAAGGGGAATCCACTACGAGCAGTACTTC. It encodes CASSPRRGIHYEQYF.

The V call is TRBV13, the J call TRBJ2-2, with 8 bases identical to TRBD2. The germline V gene has CDR1 PRHDT and CDR2 FYEKMQ (reference sequence). The V segment lost 2 bases and the J segment 6 bases; nucleotides outside the gene matches: 5. This CDR3 region has 15 residues. CDR3 bases: TGTGCCAGCAGCTTACTCGCGGGAGGATCCGGGGAGCTGTTTTTT. The encoded protein is CASSLLAGGSGELFF.

In its sample, this clone was seen once. The DNA for the CDR3 is TGTGCCAGCAGCTTACCGACAGGGGTTAACTATGGCTACACCTTC. Residues: CASSLPTGVNYGYTF. The chain combines TRBV7-9 with TRBJ1-2, with 8 bases aligning to TRBD1. The CDR3 is 15 residues long. Unmatched junction bases numbered 3, after V lost 2 bases and J lost 1 base. Germline loops: CDR1 SEHNR, CDR2 FQNEAQ (reference sequence).

This clone showed up just a few times. V usage is TRBV27 and J usage is TRBJ2-5; 12 bases are a match to TRBD1. Trimming took 5 bases from V and 5 from J; bases not matched to a gene: 9. The CDR3 is 16 amino acids. The germline V gene encodes CDR1 MNHEY and CDR2 SMNVEV (reference sequence). The CDR3 DNA reads as TGTGCCAGCAGTCGGGACAGGGGGCTCGTTGCGGAGACCCAGTACTTC. Translating it yields CASSRDRGLVAETQYF.

The chain links TRBV11-2 to TRBJ2-5, with D possibly TRBD1 on 5 matching bases. There are 14 residues in the CDR3. Germline CDR1 and CDR2: SGHAT and FQNNGV. V lost 4 bases and J lost 4, with 13 bases in between. The CDR3, as DNA: TGTGCCAGCAGCTCCCAGGGTCCGGTAGAGACCCAGTACTTC. This gives the protein CASSSQGPVETQYF.

This clone has a single count. This sequence joins TRBV7-9 and TRBJ2-7, with D perhaps TRBD1 (5 bases). V was shortened by 1 base and J by 6 bases, with 10 bases between the two germline ends. The germline gives CDR1 SEHNR, CDR2 FQNEAQ (reference sequence). This CDR3 has 13 residues. CDR3 in amino acids: CASSLVAGAEQYF. The CDR3 bases are TGTGCCAGCAGCTTAGTGGCTGGGGCCGAGCAGTACTTC.

Here the CDR3 DNA reads TGTGCCAGCAGTGAAACAGGGGGCGCGGGTCAGCCCCAGCATTTT. Protein product: CASSETGGAGQPQHF. The chain is built from TRBV9 and TRBJ1-5, with 9 nucleotides matching TRBD1. Trimming cost V 5 bases and J 6 bases; bases outside gene matches: 9. In germline, CDR1 is SGDLS, CDR2 YYNGEE. The CDR3 extends over 15 amino acids.

The chain joins TRBV5-4 to TRBJ2-7; D gene uncertain. Germline CDR1 SGHNT, CDR2 YYREEE (reference sequence). The CDR3 has 14 amino acids. The V and J ends lost 3 bases and 1 base respectively, with 11 bases between them. CDR3 residues: CASSSGGASYEQYF. In nucleotides, the CDR3 is TGTGCCAGCAGCTCCGGTGGTGCTTCCTACGAGCAGTACTTC.

The V call is TRBV5-4, the J call TRBJ2-5; 9 bases match TRBD2. The CDR3 runs 15 residues. With 4 bases clipped from V and 5 bases from J, the junction kept 9 bases outside the gene matches. Germline CDR1 reads SGHNT; CDR2 reads YYREEE (reference sequence). For the CDR3, the DNA is TGTGCCAGCAGCATGGGGCGGGAGGGCCAGGAGACCCAGTACTTC. It specifies CASSMGREGQETQYF.

The chain has TRBV14 and TRBJ2-1; possible D gene TRBD2, 6 bases. V dropped 4 bases and J dropped 2 bases, with 12 bases sitting between them. The CDR3 contains 15 residues. Per germline, CDR1 SGHDN and CDR2 FVKESK. CDR3 sequence reads: CASSPIADAYNEQFF. CDR3 in DNA: TGTGCCAGCAGCCCCATAGCGGATGCCTACAATGAGCAGTTCTTC.